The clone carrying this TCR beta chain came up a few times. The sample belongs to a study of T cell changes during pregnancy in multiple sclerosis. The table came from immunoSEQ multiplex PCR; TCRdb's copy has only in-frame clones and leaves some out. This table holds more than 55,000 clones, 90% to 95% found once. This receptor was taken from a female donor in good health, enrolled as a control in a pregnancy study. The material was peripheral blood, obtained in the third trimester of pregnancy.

CDR3 region: CASSPASLAGATGELFF. In DNA form, the CDR3 reads TGTGCCAGCAGCCCAGCCTCGCTAGCGGGGGCCACCGGGGAGCTGTTTTTT. The genes are TRBV7-2 and TRBJ2-2; 10 nucleotides agree with TRBD2. J gave up 4 bases and V 5 bases, and 10 bases lay outside the gene matches. Germline loops: CDR1 SGHTA, CDR2 FQGNSA. The CDR3 covers 17 residues.